These 17 T cell receptor beta chains were all obtained from the same sample, sequenced in a study of identical twins. MiXCR, applied by TCRdb to the 5' RACE reads, yields one record per CDR3 protein. This table holds about 100,000 distinct CDR3 sequences, 5.5% to 7% found once. The sequenced sample was memory T cells sorted from blood. These receptors originate from a woman aged 45-59 years in good health.

The table lists this clonotype with a few counts. The rearrangement uses TRBV7-6 and TRBJ2-5, with TRBD2 matching over 13 bases. Losses at the gene ends were 6 bases for V and 5 bases for J; bases not matched to a gene: 9. This CDR3 is built from 16 residues. Germline V gene sequence: CDR1 SGHVS, CDR2 FNYEAQ. The CDR3 here is CASSSTGLAGTETQYF. The CDR3 DNA sequence: TGTGCCAGCAGTTCAACGGGACTAGCGGGAACGGAGACCCAGTACTTC.

This clonotype was recorded many times. The chain joins TRBV7-9 to TRBJ1-2; 7 bases are shared with TRBD1. The CDR3 covers 15 residues. V was pared by 5 bases and J by 4 bases, with 10 bases of the junction left unmatched. Germline loops: CDR1 SEHNR, CDR2 FQNEAQ (reference sequence). CDR3 loop: CASSKPMTGIYGYTF. Written as DNA, the CDR3 is TGTGCCAGCAGCAAGCCTATGACAGGGATCTATGGCTACACCTTC.

This clonotype has at least ten counts. The chain couples TRBV7-9 to TRBJ2-3, with 8 bases identical to TRBD1. CDR1 SEHNR and CDR2 FQNEAQ come from the germline V gene (reference sequence). V shed 5 bases, J shed 0 bases, and the junction held 10 bases outside the gene matches. This CDR3 contains 17 residues. The CDR3: CASSPPTGVGSTDTQYF. For the CDR3, the DNA is TGTGCCAGCAGCCCACCGACAGGGGTCGGTAGCACAGATACGCAGTATTTT. Based on the CDR3 plus reference TRBV7-9 and TRBJ2-3, the full variable domain is DTGVSQNPRHKITKRGQNVTFRCDPISEHNRLYWYRQTLGQGPEFLTYFQNEAQLEKSRLLSDRFSAERPKGSFSTLEIQRTEQGDSAMYLCASSPPTGVGSTDTQYFGPGTRLTVL.

This clonotype appeared many times. The chain is built from TRBV12-3 or TRBV12-4 and TRBJ2-7, with 9 bases that match TRBD1. This CDR3 has 15 amino acids. With V trimmed by 4 bases and J by 0 bases, 4 bases remained unmatched. This CDR3 reads CASSSRDRASYEQYF. The CDR3 bases are TGTGCCAGCAGTTCCCGGGACAGGGCCTCCTACGAGCAGTACTTC.

The chain links TRBV3-1 to TRBJ1-2; D is unresolved. The germline V gene has CDR1 LGHDT and CDR2 YNNKEL (reference sequence). V was shortened by 1 base and J by 4 bases, with 7 bases between the two germline ends. CDR3 size: 13 residues. The CDR3 reads CASSQVGSYGYTF. The CDR3 bases are TGTGCCAGCAGCCAAGTTGGCTCCTATGGCTACACCTTC. The variable domain in full, with the rest retrieved from reference TRBV3-1 and TRBJ1-2, is DTAVSQTPKYLVTQMGNDKSIKCEQNLGHDTMYWYKQDSKKFLKIMFSYNNKELIINETVPNRFSPKSPDKAHLNLHINSLELGDSAVYFCASSQVGSYGYTFGSGTRLTVV.

This clonotype was observed many times. This sequence joins TRBV18 and TRBJ2-1; 11 positions agree with TRBD1. The CDR3 runs 20 residues. From germline, CDR1 is KGHSH and CDR2 LQKENI. The V and J ends lost 6 bases and 9 bases, in that order; junction bases with no gene match: 25. The CDR3 protein is CASSPFGQGATRRKFGEQFF. CDR3 DNA: TGTGCCAGCTCCCCATTCGGACAGGGGGCCACAAGGAGGAAATTCGGTGAGCAGTTCTTC.

This clonotype was found many times. This chain joins TRBV7-8 and TRBJ2-1; perhaps TRBD1 as D (6 bases). The CDR3 contains 13 residues. Trimming left V 8 bases short and J 5 bases short, with 13 bases between. From germline, CDR1 is SGHVS and CDR2 FQNEAQ. The CDR3 coding sequence is TGTGCCAGCGCGCAGGGGACCAACAATGAGCAGTTCTTC. Amino acids: CASAQGTNNEQFF.

This clonotype has only a few counts. The genes are TRBV7-9 and TRBJ2-5; 9 bases agree with TRBD2. CDR1 and CDR2 from the germline V gene are SEHNR and FQNEAQ (reference sequence). The V and J ends lost 3 bases and 4 bases, in that order; junction bases with no gene match: 9. The CDR3 totals 16 residues. CDR3 in amino acids: CASSFQTGTSRETQYF. The CDR3, as DNA: TGTGCCAGCAGCTTTCAAACCGGGACTAGCAGAGAGACCCAGTACTTC.

This clonotype turned up a few times. The rearrangement joins TRBV7-6 to TRBJ2-3; 9 bases line up with TRBD2. This CDR3 has 14 residues. The ends lost 5 bases at V and 6 bases at J; junction bases unmatched: 6. Germline-derived CDR1 and CDR2 are SGHVS and FNYEAQ. The CDR3 sequence is CASSQTSGGDTQYF. The CDR3 bases are TGTGCCAGCAGCCAGACTAGCGGTGGGGATACGCAGTATTTT.

This clonotype showed up many times. One base away lies a much larger clone, so this may be a sequencing read error. The chain has TRBV6-2 or TRBV6-3 and TRBJ2-7; TRBD2 might be the D (6 bases). The CDR3 has 14 amino acids. Per germline, CDR1 MNHEY and CDR2 SVGEGT. Trimming shortened V by 2 bases and J by 5 bases, and 13 bases separated the two germline ends. The CDR3: CASSYEEGSHEQYF. The CDR3 nucleotides are TGTGCCAGCAGTTACGAGGAGGGAAGCCACGAGCAGTACTTC.

This clonotype has at least ten counts. This rearrangement joins TRBV4-2 to TRBJ2-2; the D gene is possibly TRBD2 (6 bases). Trimming left V 5 bases short and J 3 bases short, with 16 bases between. Germline loops: CDR1 LGHNA, CDR2 YNFKEQ. CDR3 length: 16 residues. CDR3 sequence reads: CASSSSPGLDTGELFF. Here the CDR3 DNA reads TGTGCCAGCAGCAGTTCACCGGGACTTGACACCGGGGAGCTGTTTTTT.

This clonotype was recorded many times. The chain links TRBV7-3 to TRBJ2-2; possible D gene TRBD2, 6 bases. CDR1 and CDR2 from the germline V gene are SGHTA and FQGTGA. CDR3 length: 15 residues. V was clipped by 6 bases and J by 2 bases, with 13 bases between them. The CDR3 loop is CASRRDSRNTGELFF. In DNA, the CDR3 is TGTGCCAGCAGGCGGGACTCCCGAAACACCGGGGAGCTGTTTTTT.

Many counts were recorded for this clonotype. V is TRBV12-3 or TRBV12-4 and J is TRBJ2-1; 11 bases agree with TRBD2. J gave up 6 bases and V 6 bases, and 16 bases lay outside the gene matches. This CDR3 contains 18 residues. CDR3 amino acids: CASSPKPNRLAGSNEQFF. CDR3 coding DNA: TGTGCCAGCAGCCCTAAACCCAACCGACTAGCGGGAAGCAATGAGCAGTTCTTC.

This clonotype showed up many times. J is TRBJ2-3 and V is TRBV7-2; 10 nucleotides agree with TRBD2. The V gene end was trimmed by 8 bases and the J gene end by 5 bases; junction bases not matched to a gene: 7. This CDR3 is built from 14 residues. Germline V gene sequence: CDR1 SGHTA, CDR2 FQGNSA. The chain's CDR3 is CASGWTSGRDTQYF. CDR3 nucleotide sequence: TGTGCCAGCGGGTGGACTAGCGGAAGAGATACGCAGTATTTT.

This clonotype was recorded many times. This rearrangement joins TRBV6-6 to TRBJ2-4; 7 bases are a match to TRBD1. CDR3 length equals 15 residues. The V segment lost 4 bases and the J segment 2 bases; nucleotides outside the gene matches: 5. The V gene's germline CDR1 is MNHNY and CDR2 SVGAGI (reference sequence). The CDR3 sequence: CASSSPDRSKNIQYF. The CDR3 DNA is TGTGCCAGCAGTTCCCCGGACAGGTCCAAAAACATTCAGTACTTC.

The V gene is TRBV5-1, the J gene TRBJ2-5; 8 nucleotides agree with TRBD2. The CDR3 extends over 14 amino acids. V shed 3 bases and J 5 bases; nucleotides not matched to a gene: 6. Germline CDR1 SGHRS, CDR2 YFSETQ. This CDR3 reads CASSWAGGSETQYF. The CDR3 DNA reads as TGCGCCAGCAGCTGGGCGGGGGGTTCGGAGACCCAGTACTTC.

Only a few counts were recorded for this clonotype. The V gene is TRBV19, the J gene TRBJ2-7; possibly TRBD1 for D (6 bases). There are 13 residues in the CDR3. Trimming stripped 9 bases from V and 3 bases from J, with 15 bases between. In germline, CDR1 is LNHDA, CDR2 SQIVND (reference sequence). As DNA, the CDR3 is TGTGCCAGCACCTGGGGGCCGAGCTACGAGCAGTACTTC. Protein: CASTWGPSYEQYF.